Below are 30 T cell receptor beta chains sequenced from a single sample in a study of blood T cell repertoires in COVID-19. Method: immunoSEQ multiplex PCR; TCRdb's copy keeps in-frame clones and lacks some. The sample holds about 440,000 clones, roughly 91% seen once. The sequenced sample consisted of peripheral blood. These TCRs come from a woman aged 25 to 39 with acute or convalescent COVID-19.

The CDR3 DNA reads as TGTGCCAGCAGTGTCGAGACAGGAGATCAGCCCCAGCATTTT. Translating gives CASSVETGDQPQHF. The gene calls are TRBV2 and TRBJ1-5; the D gene is possibly TRBD1 (6 bases). V shed 4 bases and J shed 5 bases, with 12 bases lying between them. CDR1 and CDR2 from the germline V gene are SNHLY and FYNNEI. CDR3 length equals 14 residues.

The rearrangement uses TRBV6-2 or TRBV6-3 and TRBJ1-2; 11 positions match TRBD1. The CDR3 has 14 amino acids. The junction had 6 bases not matched to a gene; V was cut back by 4 bases and J by 8 bases. Germline CDR1 MNHEY, CDR2 SVGEGT. Written as DNA, the CDR3 is TGTGCCAGCAGTTTCGGACAGGGGGCTATGGGCTACACCTTC. Its protein is CASSFGQGAMGYTF.

The V and J genes are TRBV5-6 and TRBJ1-4, with D unresolved. CDR1 is SGHDT and CDR2 is YYEEEE in the germline V gene. Trimming removed 0 bases at V and 7 bases at J, with 7 bases between. The CDR3 extends over 13 amino acids. CDR3 residues: CASSLASGEKLFF. CDR3 DNA: TGTGCCAGCAGCTTGGCTTCCGGTGAAAAACTGTTTTTT.

The chain is built from TRBV21-1 and TRBJ1-3. TRBV21-1 is a pseudogene segment. The CDR3 runs to 14 residues. Here the CDR3 reads CASSKEEAGNTIYF. The CDR3 DNA sequence: TGTGCCAGCAGCAAAGAGGAGGCTGGAAACACCATATATTTT.

The chain has TRBV15 and TRBJ2-1; the match to TRBD1 covers 7 bases. CDR1 is LNHNV, CDR2 YYDKDF, per germline (reference sequence). Losses at the gene ends were 4 bases for V and 12 bases for J; bases not matched to a gene: 18. The CDR3 totals 16 residues. CDR3 DNA sequence: TGTGCCACCAGCATTGGGAGACAGGGACCTCTCACTTCGCAGTTCTTC. It yields the protein CATSIGRQGPLTSQFF.

The chain couples TRBV9 to TRBJ2-5; 9 nucleotides agree with TRBD2. The CDR3 covers 18 residues. J lost 4 bases, V lost 3 bases, and 16 bases had no gene match. Germline CDR1 is SGDLS and CDR2 is YYNGEE. In DNA, the CDR3 is TGTGCCAGCAGCGCCCGGGGGCTAGCGGGGCGACGGGTAGAGACCCAGTACTTC. Its translation is CASSARGLAGRRVETQYF.

The chain has TRBV11-1 and TRBJ2-1; D not resolved. Germline values: CDR1 SGHAT, CDR2 FQDESV (reference sequence). V was clipped by 0 bases and J by 9 bases, with 15 bases between them. The CDR3 sequence is 15 residues long. The CDR3 DNA reads TGTGCCAGCAGCTTAGCCTCGGCATCGACGGGTGAGCAGTTCTTC. Translation gives CASSLASASTGEQFF.

The chain couples TRBV4-1 to TRBJ2-5, with TRBD1 matching 10 bases. The CDR3 extends over 15 amino acids. Germline V CDR1 and CDR2: MGHRA, YSYEKL. The V segment lost 0 bases and the J segment 5 bases; nucleotides outside the gene matches: 3. CDR3 nucleotide sequence: TGCGCCAGCAGCCAAGAGGGACAGGGGCAGGAGACCCAGTACTTC. Its translation: CASSQEGQGQETQYF.

The V and J genes are TRBV28 and TRBJ2-1, with D tentatively TRBD2 (6 bases). CDR3 length equals 17 residues. Trimming took off 4 bases at V and 9 bases at J, with 25 bases between the two ends. CDR1 is MDHEN, CDR2 SYDVKM, per germline. In nucleotides, the CDR3 is TGTGCCAGCAGTTCTCCTCGGGGCCCGTTCTTGGGGGGTGAGCAGTTCTTC. This codes for CASSSPRGPFLGGEQFF. Full variable domain (remainder filled in from reference TRBV28 and TRBJ2-1): DVKVTQSSRYLVKRTGEKVFLECVQDMDHENMFWYRQDPGLGLRLIYFSYDVKMKEKGDIPEGYSVSREKKERFSLILESASTNQTSMYLCASSSPRGPFLGGEQFFGPGTRLTVL.

The chain couples TRBV27 to TRBJ2-2; 9 bases map to TRBD1. CDR1 and CDR2 from the germline V gene are MNHEY and SMNVEV (reference sequence). V trimming: 6 bases; J trimming: 7 bases; junction bases outside the gene matches: 15. The CDR3 has 17 amino acids. CDR3 sequence: CASSSGTGKSVGGELFF. Here the CDR3 DNA reads TGTGCCAGCAGCTCCGGGACAGGGAAATCGGTTGGCGGGGAGCTGTTTTTT.

The chain couples TRBV3-1 (or the pseudogene TRBV3-2) to TRBJ2-7, with a tentative D call TRBD1 (7 bases). In germline, CDR1 is LGHDT, CDR2 YNNKEL (reference sequence). The CDR3 sequence is 12 residues long. The V and J ends lost 3 bases and 12 bases respectively, with 15 bases between them. The CDR3 protein is CASSQLQGRTYF. CDR3 bases: TGTGCCAGCAGCCAGTTACAGGGGAGGACGTACTTC.

This rearrangement joins TRBV5-1 to TRBJ2-5, with D maybe TRBD2 (6 bases). The CDR3 totals 14 residues. V was pared by 5 bases and J by 4 bases, with 15 bases between. Germline CDR1 reads SGHRS; CDR2 reads YFSETQ. This CDR3 reads CASREGRVRETQYF. The CDR3 DNA is TGCGCCAGCAGGGAGGGCCGGGTTCGAGAGACCCAGTACTTC.

The chain has TRBV9 and TRBJ1-1; D ambiguous. The length of the CDR3 is 13 residues. V gave up 2 bases and J gave up 1 base, with 6 bases separating them. The germline CDR1 and CDR2 sequences are SGDLS and YYNGEE. In DNA, the CDR3 is TGTGCCAGCAGCGTTAATTCGAACACTGAAGCTTTCTTT. Protein: CASSVNSNTEAFF.

J is TRBJ1-1 and V is TRBV12-3 or TRBV12-4, with a tentative D call TRBD1 (5 bases). Trimming removed 6 bases at V and 4 bases at J, with 12 bases between. The CDR3 consists of 13 residues. The chain's CDR3 is CASSPRVLTEAFF. The DNA of the CDR3 is TGTGCCAGCAGCCCCAGGGTCCTCACTGAAGCTTTCTTT.

The chain employs TRBV10-3 and TRBJ2-4; D unclear. V was trimmed by 11 bases and J by 0 bases, leaving 14 bases between them. The CDR3 length is 14 residues. Looked up from germline, CDR1 is ENHRY and CDR2 is SYGVKD. This CDR3 reads CARWLILAKNIQYF. CDR3 coding DNA: TGTGCCCGTTGGCTGATATTAGCCAAAAACATTCAGTACTTC.

This sequence joins TRBV6-5 and TRBJ1-4; D gene uncertain. The CDR3 length is 12 residues. V was shortened by 6 bases and J by 5 bases, with 7 bases between the two germline ends. The germline gives CDR1 MNHEY, CDR2 SVGAGI. CDR3: CASRTRNEKLFF. In DNA form, the CDR3 reads TGTGCCAGCAGAACTCGAAATGAAAAACTGTTTTTT.

This chain uses TRBV24-1 with TRBJ1-5; D is perhaps TRBD1 (5 bases). CDR1 is KGHDR and CDR2 is SFDVKD in the germline V gene. V lost 10 bases and J lost 1, with 16 bases in between. The CDR3 length is 15 residues. CDR3 sequence: CATGPSGGSNQPQHF. The CDR3 DNA reads TGTGCCACGGGGCCTTCCGGGGGGAGCAATCAGCCCCAGCATTTT.

This clone was counted a few times. The chain employs TRBV2 and TRBJ1-4; weak D call: TRBD1 (5 bases). The CDR3 contains 15 residues. Trimming removed 6 bases at V and 3 bases at J, with 14 bases between. Germline CDR1 is SNHLY and CDR2 is FYNNEI. CDR3 amino acids: CASRIQVNSNEKLFF. CDR3 bases: TGTGCCAGCAGAATACAGGTGAACTCTAATGAAAAACTGTTTTTT.

The CDR3 sequence is CASSLLGGPPGTDTQYF. CDR3 nucleotide sequence: TGTGCCAGCAGCTTATTAGGAGGCCCCCCGGGCACAGATACGCAGTATTTT. The V and J genes are TRBV11-2 and TRBJ2-3, with D possibly TRBD2 on 5 matching bases. The CDR3 is made up of 17 amino acids. With 2 bases removed from V and 1 base from J, the gap between germline ends came to 16 bases. Germline V gene data show CDR1 as SGHAT and CDR2 as FQNNGV.

This clone was counted once. The chain couples TRBV5-6 to TRBJ2-2, with 9 bases that match TRBD2. The CDR3 runs 14 residues. Trimming at V came to 9 bases and at J to 4 bases, leaving 7 bases not matched to a gene. Germline loops: CDR1 SGHDT, CDR2 YYEEEE. This CDR3 reads CATNKRGVTGELFF. DNA for the CDR3: TGTGCCACCAATAAGCGGGGGGTCACCGGGGAGCTGTTTTTT.

This chain uses TRBV2 with TRBJ1-2; 7 nucleotides line up with TRBD1. Germline V gene data show CDR1 as SNHLY and CDR2 as FYNNEI. The CDR3 length is 16 residues. V gave up 2 bases and J gave up 9 bases; unmatched junction bases: 15. As DNA, the CDR3 is TGTGCCAGCAGTGAAAATCGGCAGGGGGTTAGATTTAGCTACACCTTC. Translation gives CASSENRQGVRFSYTF.

The chain recombines TRBV3-1 (or the pseudogene TRBV3-2) with TRBJ1-2; D perhaps matches TRBD1 (5 bases). The CDR3 runs to 18 residues. Trimming removed 2 bases from V and 5 bases from J, with 24 bases in between. CDR1 and CDR2 from the germline V gene are LGHDT and YNNKEL (reference sequence). CDR3 DNA sequence: TGTGCCAGCAGCCAAAAAGTTTTCGGGGGGACCCCCTGGTATGGCTACACCTTC. Protein product: CASSQKVFGGTPWYGYTF.

The rearrangement joins TRBV28 to TRBJ2-3; TRBD1 matches at 10 bases. V shed 6 bases and J 4 bases; nucleotides not matched to a gene: 7. This CDR3 contains 15 residues. CDR1 and CDR2 (germline): MDHEN, SYDVKM. The CDR3 here is CASRTGGEGADTQYF. The CDR3 bases are TGTGCCAGCAGGACAGGGGGCGAGGGGGCAGATACGCAGTATTTT.

The J gene is TRBJ2-2, the V gene TRBV5-4; 8 nucleotides line up with TRBD1. Germline V lookup: CDR1 SGHNT, CDR2 YYREEE (reference sequence). The CDR3 is made up of 15 amino acids. The trim removed 0 bases at V and 4 bases at J, leaving 2 bases unmatched. This CDR3 reads CASSLETGVTGELFF. The CDR3 DNA follows: TGTGCCAGCAGCTTGGAGACAGGGGTCACCGGGGAGCTGTTTTTT.

This chain uses TRBV2 with TRBJ1-5; perhaps TRBD1 as D (5 bases). Trimming pared 4 bases from V and 4 bases from J, leaving 8 bases between. Per the germline V gene, CDR1 is SNHLY and CDR2 is FYNNEI. CDR3 length: 13 residues. The CDR3 spells CASSGQRNQPQHF. The CDR3 bases are TGTGCCAGCAGTGGACAGCGTAATCAGCCCCAGCATTTT.

This chain joins TRBV7-2 and TRBJ1-1, with a possible D match to TRBD1 (6 bases). The CDR3 covers 14 residues. Germline V gene sequence: CDR1 SGHTA, CDR2 FQGNSA. The germline V and J ends were trimmed by 3 bases and 5 bases, with 13 bases remaining between them. The CDR3 here is CASSFTVQGTEAFF. The CDR3 coding sequence is TGTGCCAGCAGCTTTACCGTCCAGGGGACTGAAGCTTTCTTT.

The gene calls are TRBV9 and TRBJ2-1; D might be TRBD2 (6 bases). Trimming pared 3 bases from V and 13 bases from J, leaving 17 bases between. The CDR3 covers 13 residues. Germline V CDR1 and CDR2: SGDLS, YYNGEE. In nucleotides, the CDR3 is TGTGCCAGCAGCGCGACAACCGGGACTGAACAGTTCTTC. It yields the protein CASSATTGTEQFF.

The CDR3 sequence: CASSPTSRGNEQYF. The CDR3 nucleotides read TGTGCCAGCAGCCCGACGAGTCGGGGGAACGAGCAGTACTTC. The chain joins TRBV27 to TRBJ2-7; perhaps TRBD2 as D (6 bases). Germline loops: CDR1 MNHEY, CDR2 SMNVEV (reference sequence). The CDR3 covers 14 residues. V lost 6 bases, J lost 5 bases, and 17 bases lay in between.

The gene calls are TRBV7-8 and TRBJ2-6; D may be TRBD2 (6 bases). Trimming stripped 1 base from V and 4 bases from J, with 11 bases between. From germline, CDR1 is SGHVS and CDR2 FQNEAQ. The CDR3 loop spans 16 amino acids. The CDR3 sequence: CASSLGPAGGANVLTF. The CDR3 DNA follows: TGTGCCAGCAGCTTAGGCCCGGCGGGAGGGGCCAACGTCCTGACTTTC.

This chain uses TRBV27 with TRBJ2-4, with a possible D match to TRBD1 (7 bases). Germline lookup yields CDR1 MNHEY and CDR2 SMNVEV (reference sequence). Trimming took off 4 bases at V and 0 bases at J, with 13 bases between the two ends. The CDR3 is made up of 16 amino acids. The CDR3 region has the DNA TGTGCCAGCAGTTGGCAGGGGGGACTAGCCAAAAACATTCAGTACTTC. Its protein is CASSWQGGLAKNIQYF.